These 11 T cell receptor beta chains were sequenced from one sample in a study of tumor and adjacent non-tumor tissue in lung cancer. The template was RNA from unsorted bulk tissue. The library came from three nested PCR rounds adapted from ARM-PCR protocols. MiXCR was run by TCRdb on the multiplex PCR reads, yielding one entry per CDR3 protein. The sample holds 220,000 or so distinct CDR3 sequences, around 70% seen once. The sequencing input was lung tumor tissue. The receptors were gathered from a man in his 60s with non-small cell lung cancer.

A remark on this clonotype: Compared with germline, one end of the junction differs, possibly owing to a read error. The CDR3 sequence: CASSQEVTPNNSPLRF. In DNA form, the CDR3 reads TGTGCCAGCAGCCAAGAAGTGACGCCAAATAATTCACCCCTCCGCTTT. V is TRBV4-2 and J is TRBJ1-6; D unclear. CDR3 length: 16 amino acids. Germline V CDR1 and CDR2: LGHNA, YNFKEQ.

CDR3 sequence reads: CSSSLGSGSYEQYF. The CDR3 nucleotides are TGTTCTAGCAGCTTAGGTTCAGGGTCCTACGAGCAGTACTTC. This sequence joins TRBV11-3 and TRBJ2-7; D possibly uses TRBD1 or TRBD2 (5 bases each). CDR1 is SGHNT and CDR2 is YENEEA in the germline V gene. The CDR3 is 14 residues long.

The chain uses TRBV5-1 and TRBJ1-4; D remains ambiguous. Germline V gives CDR1 SGHRS, CDR2 YFSETQ. The germline V and J ends were trimmed by 4 bases and 4 bases, with 14 bases remaining between them. The length of the CDR3 is 15 residues. CDR3 residues: CASSPGWPLNEKLFF. The CDR3 DNA reads as TGCGCCAGCAGCCCGGGGTGGCCCCTTAATGAAAAACTGTTTTTT.

The V call is TRBV20-1, the J call TRBJ1-4, with D tentatively TRBD1 (5 bases). V was cut by 0 bases and J by 8 bases, with 13 bases left in between. This CDR3 comprises 14 residues. CDR1 DFQATT and CDR2 SNEGSKA come from the germline V gene (reference sequence). The CDR3 DNA follows: TGCAGTGCTAGAGAGACAGAGGGACTAGAAAAACTGTTTTTT. This codes for CSARETEGLEKLFF.

Concerning this clonotype itself: A junction end diverges from the germline sequence, so it may reflect a read error. V gene TRBV11-3 combines with J gene TRBJ2-1, with D tentatively TRBD2 (5 bases). This CDR3 contains 15 residues. Looked up from germline, CDR1 is SGHNT and CDR2 is YENEEA. The CDR3 here is CVSGPGVRRGNEQFF. The CDR3 region has the DNA TGTGTCAGCGGCCCCGGGGTTCGACGGGGAAATGAGCAGTTCTTC. The whole variable domain, remainder taken from reference TRBV11-3 and TRBJ2-1, is EAGVVQSPRYKIIEKKQPVAFWCNPISGHNTLYWYLQNLGQGPELLIRYENEEAVDDSQLPKDRFSAERLKGVDSTLKIQPAELGDSAVYLCVSGPGVRRGNEQFFGPGTRLTVL.

Regarding this clonotype: A junction end diverges from the germline sequence, so it may reflect a read error. This rearrangement joins TRBV11-1 to TRBJ2-5; D ambiguous. The CDR3 totals 14 residues. The germline V gene encodes CDR1 SGHAT and CDR2 FQDESV (reference sequence). CDR3 sequence: CASSFTLCGETRYF. For the CDR3, the DNA is TGTGCCAGCAGCTTTACACTGTGTGGAGAGACCCGGTACTTC.

About this clonotype itself: A junction end diverges from the germline sequence, so it may reflect a read error. V gene TRBV11-2 combines with J gene TRBJ1-2; 8 bases are a match to TRBD1. From germline, CDR1 is SGHAT and CDR2 FQNNGV. CDR3 size: 13 residues. The CDR3: CASSLGQDYDYTF. The CDR3 DNA sequence: TGTGCCAGCAGCTTGGGACAGGACTATGACTACACCTTC.

About this clonotype: A junction end diverges from the germline sequence, so it may reflect a read error. This chain links TRBV11-2 with TRBJ1-6; perhaps TRBD1 as D (5 bases). The CDR3 sequence is 15 residues long. Germline loops: CDR1 SGHAT, CDR2 FQNNGV. CDR3 bases: TGTGTCAGCAGCCCCCAGGCAGGGAGTGAATCACCCCTCCACTTT. Its translation is CVSSPQAGSESPLHF.

This clonotype was counted ten times or more. CDR3 in DNA: TGTGCCAGCAAACCCATCGCGGCCTCGCTCGGGCAGTACTTC. The encoded protein is CASKPIAASLGQYF. V usage is TRBV6-2 or TRBV6-3 and J usage is TRBJ2-7; D not certain. The germline CDR1 and CDR2 sequences are MNHEY and SVGEGT. CDR3 length: 14 amino acids. Trimming cost V 7 bases and J 9 bases, with 22 bases left between them.

In its sample, this clonotype ranks as medium-sized. The V gene is TRBV11-3, the J gene TRBJ1-2; no reliable D call. CDR1 and CDR2 (germline): SGHNT, YENEEA. This CDR3 comprises 11 residues. V was trimmed by 3 bases and J by 8 bases, leaving 7 bases between them. CDR3 sequence (DNA): TGTGCCAGCAGCTTGGCGTGGGGCTACACCTTC. Its translation: CASSLAWGYTF.

This clonotype is classed as medium-sized (0.01 to 0.1%). The rearrangement links TRBV29-1 to TRBJ1-1; D unclear. The CDR3 totals 13 residues. V shed 4 bases and J shed 3 bases, with 12 bases lying between them. CDR1 and CDR2 (germline): SQVTM, ANQGSEA. Written as DNA, the CDR3 is TGCAGCGTTGCAGTAGGGCCGGACACTGAAGCTTTCTTT. Translating gives CSVAVGPDTEAFF.